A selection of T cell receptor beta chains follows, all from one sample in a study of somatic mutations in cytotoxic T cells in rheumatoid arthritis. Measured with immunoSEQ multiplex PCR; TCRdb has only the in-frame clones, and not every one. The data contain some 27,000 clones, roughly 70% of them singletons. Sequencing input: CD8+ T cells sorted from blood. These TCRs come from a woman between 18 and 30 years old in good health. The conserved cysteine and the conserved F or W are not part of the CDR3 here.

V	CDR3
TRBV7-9	ASSLEGEVGGKLF
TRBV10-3	AISEGQGKFGANVLT
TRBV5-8	ASAPGWEQF
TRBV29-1	SVEIQGASTGELF
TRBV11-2	ASSLLSYNSPLH
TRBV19	ASSITGTRETQY
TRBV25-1	AVQRGLGEAF
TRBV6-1	ASRDRVSGELF
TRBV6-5	ASSYDLYSPLH
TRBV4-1	ASSQDTSIYSNEQF
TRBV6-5	ASSYKRPEDTEAF
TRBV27	ASRLLASSYNEQF
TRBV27	ASQRGGFNEQF
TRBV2	ASRSPGTSINEQF
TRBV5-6	ASSSGTAHLNYGYT
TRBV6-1	ASSDSRGYTGELF
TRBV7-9	ASSFVDRGLYEKLF
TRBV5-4	ASSLELIAEAF
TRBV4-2	ASSPEAGSDPHEQF
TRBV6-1	ASGDSYEQY
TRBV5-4	ASSLDRGGNYGYT
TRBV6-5	ASSRQANTGELF
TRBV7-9	ASSLWDQPQH
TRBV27	ASKLGMNTEAF
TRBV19	ASSPWTSGDTGELF
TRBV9	ASSVGWGTSGTDTQY
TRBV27	ASSLSPQGNEQY
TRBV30	AWSVPRQLPGNEQF
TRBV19	ASSISGDIGRNTEAF
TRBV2	ASSWTQETQY
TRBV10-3	AISEAHSDANGYT
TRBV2	ASSENPDYEQY